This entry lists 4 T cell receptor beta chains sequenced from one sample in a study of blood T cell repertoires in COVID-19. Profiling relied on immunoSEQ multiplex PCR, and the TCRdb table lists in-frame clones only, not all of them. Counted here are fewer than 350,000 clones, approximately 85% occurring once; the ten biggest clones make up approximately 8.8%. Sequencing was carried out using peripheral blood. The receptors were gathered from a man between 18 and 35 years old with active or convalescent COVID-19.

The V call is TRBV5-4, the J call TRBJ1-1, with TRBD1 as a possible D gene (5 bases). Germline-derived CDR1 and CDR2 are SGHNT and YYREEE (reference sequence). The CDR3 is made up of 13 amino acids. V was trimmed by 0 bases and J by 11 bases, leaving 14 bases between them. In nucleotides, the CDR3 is TGTGCCAGCAGCTTGGCCGGGGGGAGGGAGGCTTTCTTT. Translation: CASSLAGGREAFF.

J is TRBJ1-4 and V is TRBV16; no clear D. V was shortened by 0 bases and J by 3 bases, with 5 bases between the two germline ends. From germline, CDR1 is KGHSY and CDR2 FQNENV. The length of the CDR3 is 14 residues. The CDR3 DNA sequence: TGTGCCAGCAGCCAATCGAGCTCTAATGAAAAACTGTTTTTT. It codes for CASSQSSSNEKLFF.

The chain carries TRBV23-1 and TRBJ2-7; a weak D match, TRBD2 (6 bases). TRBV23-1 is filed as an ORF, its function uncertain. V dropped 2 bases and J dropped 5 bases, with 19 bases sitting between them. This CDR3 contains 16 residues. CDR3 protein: CASSQVLRLATHEQYF. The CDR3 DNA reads TGCGCCAGCAGTCAAGTATTACGGCTAGCGACCCACGAGCAGTACTTC.

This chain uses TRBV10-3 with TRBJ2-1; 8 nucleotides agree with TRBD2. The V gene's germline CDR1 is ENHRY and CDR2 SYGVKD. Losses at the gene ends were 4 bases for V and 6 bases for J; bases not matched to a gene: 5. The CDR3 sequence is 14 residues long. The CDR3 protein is CAISGSAGGNEQFF. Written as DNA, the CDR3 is TGTGCCATCAGTGGTAGTGCGGGGGGCAATGAGCAGTTCTTC.